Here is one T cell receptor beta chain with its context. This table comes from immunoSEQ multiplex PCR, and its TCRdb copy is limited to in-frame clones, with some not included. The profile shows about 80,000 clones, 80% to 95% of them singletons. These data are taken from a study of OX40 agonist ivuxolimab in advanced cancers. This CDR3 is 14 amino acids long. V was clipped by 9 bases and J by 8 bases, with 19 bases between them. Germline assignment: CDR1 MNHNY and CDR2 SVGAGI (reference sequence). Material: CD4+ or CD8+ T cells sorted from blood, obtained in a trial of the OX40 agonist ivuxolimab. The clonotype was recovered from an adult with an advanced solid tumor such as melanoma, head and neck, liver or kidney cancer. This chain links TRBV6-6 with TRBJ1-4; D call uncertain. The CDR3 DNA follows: TGTGCCAGTTCATCGACGGGAGGCCCCGAAAAACTGTTTTTT. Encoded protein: CASSSTGGPEKLFF.